These 25 T cell receptor beta chains were sequenced from one sample in a study of identical twins. TCRdb called the 5' RACE reads again in MiXCR, with one record for every CDR3 protein. The sample includes roughly 720,000 distinct CDR3 sequences, 18% seen only once; the top ten take roughly 13%. The same specimen was also included in a second study, on T cells expressing NK-cell markers.

Sample: PBMCs. Every receptor here comes from a woman younger than 35 in good health.

CDR3 region: CASSPHGLAGTDTQYF. As DNA, the CDR3 is TGTGCCAGCAGCCCCCACGGGCTAGCGGGCACAGATACGCAGTATTTT. The rearrangement joins TRBV4-2 to TRBJ2-3; 7 bases match TRBD2. Per the germline V gene, CDR1 is LGHNA and CDR2 is YNFKEQ. V shed 4 bases, J shed 1 base, and the junction held 8 bases outside the gene matches. This CDR3 comprises 16 residues.

This chain joins TRBV27 and TRBJ1-6; D is undetermined. The CDR3 contains 17 residues. Trimming removed 5 bases from V and 0 bases from J, with 14 bases in between. Germline V gene lookup returns CDR1 MNHEY and CDR2 SMNVEV (reference sequence). CDR3: CASSPDAASSYNSPLHF. The CDR3 DNA reads TGTGCCAGCAGTCCCGACGCGGCGAGCTCCTATAATTCACCCCTCCACTTT.

This clonotype was counted many times. V usage is TRBV5-1 and J usage is TRBJ1-2; D is ambiguous. This CDR3 contains 13 residues. The germline gives CDR1 SGHRS, CDR2 YFSETQ. V lost 0 bases and J lost 5, with 8 bases in between. CDR3 nucleotide sequence: TGCGCCAGCAGCTTGGGCCCAGATTATGGCTACACCTTC. It yields the protein CASSLGPDYGYTF.

This CDR3 reads CASSLRGGRTDTQYF. The CDR3 DNA sequence: TGTGCCAGCAGCTTAAGAGGGGGACGCACAGATACGCAGTATTTT. The genes are TRBV7-9 and TRBJ2-3; perhaps TRBD1 as D (6 bases). There are 15 residues in the CDR3. V lost 2 bases to trimming and J lost 1 base, with 10 bases between them. CDR1 SEHNR and CDR2 FQNEAQ come from the germline V gene (reference sequence).

This clonotype was picked up a small number of times. This chain uses TRBV5-1 with TRBJ2-1; D might be TRBD1 (6 bases). The V end was cut by 0 bases, the J end by 8 bases, with 12 bases between. Per germline, CDR1 SGHRS and CDR2 YFSETQ. CDR3 length equals 14 residues. The CDR3 loop reads CASSLDTGRDEQFF. DNA for the CDR3: TGCGCCAGCAGCTTGGATACAGGGCGCGATGAGCAGTTCTTC.

The V call is TRBV10-2, the J call TRBJ2-1, with 7 bases identical to TRBD2. V shed 6 bases, J shed 0 bases, and the junction held 8 bases outside the gene matches. The germline V gene has CDR1 WSHSY and CDR2 SAAADI. There are 16 residues in the CDR3. The CDR3: CASRALAPGSYNEQFF. CDR3 DNA: TGCGCCAGCAGGGCACTAGCGCCAGGCTCCTACAATGAGCAGTTCTTC.

CDR3 sequence reads: CASFGGGTHFNTGELFF. DNA for the CDR3: TGTGCCAGCTTCGGGGGGGGGACTCACTTTAACACCGGGGAGCTGTTTTTT. This chain connects TRBV2 to TRBJ2-2, with 8 bases that match TRBD2. The germline V gene encodes CDR1 SNHLY and CDR2 FYNNEI. The CDR3 has 17 amino acids. Trimming removed 8 bases from V and 2 bases from J; junction bases left unmatched: 13.

This rearrangement joins TRBV7-2 to TRBJ1-2, with a tentative D call TRBD1 (5 bases). The V gene lost 4 bases and the J gene lost 3 bases, with 9 bases spanning the gap. The CDR3 is 13 amino acids. Germline CDR1 SGHTA, CDR2 FQGNSA. As DNA, the CDR3 is TGTGCCAGCAGCTGGACATCTTACTATGGCTACACCTTC. Amino acids: CASSWTSYYGYTF. Drawing the rest from reference TRBV7-2 and TRBJ1-2, the complete variable domain is GAGVSQSPSNKVTEKGKDVELRCDPISGHTALYWYRQSLGQGLEFLIYFQGNSAPDKSGLPSDRFSAERTGGSVSTLTIQRTQQEDSAVYLCASSWTSYYGYTFGSGTRLTVV.

The rearrangement uses TRBV5-1 and TRBJ2-1; D might be TRBD2 (6 bases). Per the germline V gene, CDR1 is SGHRS and CDR2 is YFSETQ. Trimming removed 1 base at V and 1 base at J, with 15 bases between. The CDR3 contains 17 residues. For the CDR3, the DNA is TGCGCCAGCAGCTTGCTAGGAGGGAGACTATCCTACAATGAGCAGTTCTTC. The encoded protein is CASSLLGGRLSYNEQFF.

The V and J genes are TRBV14 and TRBJ1-2; possible D gene TRBD1, 5 bases. CDR3 length: 15 amino acids. The V gene's germline CDR1 is SGHDN and CDR2 FVKESK. Trimming took off 0 bases at V and 4 bases at J, with 12 bases between the two ends. CDR3 protein: CASSQEKGPVYGYTF. Written as DNA, the CDR3 is TGTGCCAGCAGCCAAGAAAAGGGACCCGTCTATGGCTACACCTTC.

As for this clonotype: One junction end does not reproduce the germline sequence, and a read error may be involved. The rearrangement links TRBV7-3 to TRBJ2-5; a weak D match, TRBD1 (7 bases). From germline, CDR1 is SGHTA and CDR2 FQGTGA. The CDR3 runs to 14 residues. The CDR3 is CASSSSLARGPHYF. Written as DNA, the CDR3 is TGTGCCAGCAGCTCCTCCCTAGCGAGGGGGCCCCATTACTTC. The entire variable domain, with the rest obtained from reference TRBV7-3 and TRBJ2-5, is as follows: GAGVSQTPSNKVTEKGKYVELRCDPISGHTALYWYRQSLGQGPEFLIYFQGTGAADDSGLPNDRFFAVRPEGSVSTLKIQRTERGDSAVYLCASSSSLARGPHYFGPGTRLLVL.

The chain carries TRBV7-2 and TRBJ2-1; D is unresolved. Germline lookup yields CDR1 SGHTA and CDR2 FQGNSA. V dropped 5 bases and J dropped 8 bases, with 13 bases sitting between them. This CDR3 region has 13 residues. The CDR3 nucleotides are TGTGCCAGCAGCGGCCCCAGTCAGTATGAGCAGTTCTTC. Its protein product is CASSGPSQYEQFF. The full variable domain, in which reference TRBV7-2 and TRBJ2-1 provide the parts outside the CDR3, is GAGVSQSPSNKVTEKGKDVELRCDPISGHTALYWYRQSLGQGLEFLIYFQGNSAPDKSGLPSDRFSAERTGGSVSTLTIQRTQQEDSAVYLCASSGPSQYEQFFGPGTRLTVL.

This clonotype occurred a few times. The rearrangement joins TRBV7-9 to TRBJ1-4; no clear D. This CDR3 is built from 15 residues. V lost 5 bases to trimming and J lost 0 bases, with 10 bases between them. From germline, CDR1 is SEHNR and CDR2 FQNEAQ (reference sequence). The DNA for the CDR3 is TGTGCCAGCAGCGCCGGCCAATCAACTAATGAAAAACTGTTTTTT. This codes for CASSAGQSTNEKLFF.

This clonotype was counted only a few times. V usage is TRBV6-1 and J usage is TRBJ2-1, with 11 bases identical to TRBD2. Germline V gene data show CDR1 as MNHNS and CDR2 as SASEGT. The CDR3 sequence is 17 residues long. The V and J ends lost 6 bases and 3 bases, in that order; junction bases with no gene match: 10. The CDR3 DNA follows: TGTGCCAGCAGCCAAGGGGCACTAGCGGGAGTCTACAATGAGCAGTTCTTC. The encoded protein is CASSQGALAGVYNEQFF.

This clonotype has just one count. This chain links TRBV2 with TRBJ2-5; no clear D gene. V lost 2 bases, J lost 7 bases, and 8 bases lay in between. The CDR3 sequence is 12 residues long. Germline V lookup: CDR1 SNHLY, CDR2 FYNNEI. The CDR3 bases are TGTGCCAGCAGTGAAACAGTCCGGACCCAGTACTTC. Protein product: CASSETVRTQYF.

The rearrangement uses TRBV2 and TRBJ2-5; the D gene is possibly TRBD1 (6 bases). Deletions cut 5 bases from V and 4 bases from J, with 14 bases between. This CDR3 is built from 14 residues. Germline V gives CDR1 SNHLY, CDR2 FYNNEI. The CDR3 loop reads CASSTGPGRETQYF. Here the CDR3 DNA reads TGTGCCAGCAGTACAGGGCCCGGTCGAGAGACCCAGTACTTC.

The chain links TRBV10-1 to TRBJ2-2; either TRBD1 or TRBD2 may supply D (7 bases each). The CDR3 loop spans 16 amino acids. CDR1 is WNHNN and CDR2 is SYGVQD in the germline V gene (reference sequence). V was shortened by 5 bases and J by 4 bases, with 17 bases between the two germline ends. The CDR3 reads CASSRQGGLVTGELFF. CDR3 nucleotide sequence: TGCGCCAGCAGTCGACAGGGAGGGCTGGTCACCGGGGAGCTGTTTTTT.

This clonotype has a handful of counts. This sequence joins TRBV7-8 and TRBJ2-7; D is uncertain. The CDR3 has 15 amino acids. The V gene's germline CDR1 is SGHVS and CDR2 FQNEAQ. Trimming stripped 1 base from V and 4 bases from J, with 14 bases between. CDR3 in DNA: TGTGCCAGCAGCTTAGTAGGCGGTGCTAGTTACGAGCAGTACTTC. Translation: CASSLVGGASYEQYF.

This clonotype occurred many times. CDR3 residues: CASSSISGGAETQYF. CDR3 bases: TGTGCCAGCAGCAGCATTAGCGGGGGGGCAGAGACCCAGTACTTC. The V gene is TRBV12-3 or TRBV12-4, the J gene TRBJ2-5, with 11 bases fitting TRBD2. CDR3 length: 15 amino acids. Trimming removed 6 bases from V and 4 bases from J; junction bases left unmatched: 7.

This chain links TRBV9 with TRBJ2-1; D call uncertain. With 0 bases removed from V and 6 bases from J, the gap between germline ends came to 13 bases. Germline values: CDR1 SGDLS, CDR2 YYNGEE. This CDR3 is 15 amino acids long. CDR3 in DNA: TGTGCCAGCAGCGTAGGGCGTGGGCTATCCAATGAGCAGTTCTTC. Its protein is CASSVGRGLSNEQFF.

This clonotype was counted between two and nine times. The rearrangement joins TRBV20-1 to TRBJ1-4, with D possibly being TRBD1 (5 bases). Germline lookup yields CDR1 DFQATT and CDR2 SNEGSKA (reference sequence). Trimming left V 0 bases short and J 3 bases short, with 11 bases between. The CDR3 is 15 amino acids. CDR3 DNA: TGCAGTGCTAGAGATCCGCGACAGTCTAATGAAAAACTGTTTTTT. Translated, it gives CSARDPRQSNEKLFF.

This sequence joins TRBV20-1 and TRBJ1-4; 7 bases are a match to TRBD1. The V and J ends lost 3 bases and 3 bases, in that order; junction bases with no gene match: 7. Germline lookup yields CDR1 DFQATT and CDR2 SNEGSKA (reference sequence). The CDR3 is 15 residues long. The CDR3 sequence is CSASRSGQPNEKLFF. For the CDR3, the DNA is TGCAGTGCTAGCCGCTCGGGACAGCCTAATGAAAAACTGTTTTTT.

This rearrangement joins TRBV30 to TRBJ2-7; TRBD2 aligns across 7 bases. This CDR3 is 15 amino acids long. CDR1 is GTSNPN, CDR2 SVGIG, per germline (reference sequence). Trimming cost V 3 bases and J 2 bases; bases outside gene matches: 10. The CDR3 region has the DNA TGTGCCTGGAGCGTACTAGCGACGCCGGCCTACGAGCAGTACTTC. The encoded protein is CAWSVLATPAYEQYF.

This clonotype was observed a handful of times. This chain links TRBV12-3 or TRBV12-4 with TRBJ2-1; 10 bases are shared with TRBD2. With V trimmed by 8 bases and J by 14 bases, 9 bases remained unmatched. This CDR3 has 12 residues. CDR3: CASSTSGTSEFF. CDR3 nucleotide sequence: TGTGCCAGCTCCACCTCCGGGACTAGCGAGTTCTTC.

In this sample, this clonotype turned up many times. Compared with germline, one end of the junction differs, possibly owing to a read error. This chain joins TRBV5-1 and TRBJ1-2; D remains ambiguous. The germline gives CDR1 SGHRS, CDR2 YFSETQ. The CDR3 extends over 14 amino acids. The DNA of the CDR3 is TGTGCCAGCAGTTTGGGCGGACCTAACTATGGCTACACCTTC. This sequence encodes CASSLGGPNYGYTF.